This TCR beta chain was obtained from a study of cytomegalovirus exposure and HLA in healthy donors. About the study: Genetic ancestry analysis placed over 75% of the 300 to 500 donors that were genotyped in the Caucasian-associated cluster. Study-wide results and limits: Most CMV-associated TCR beta chains were later found to appear HLA-restricted. The number of N-insertions in an Asian-associated ancestry cluster was reportedly below the 666-donor mean in a later analysis. Common viral pathogens (according to a later analysis) appeared linked to several of the most significant clusters.

Germline CDR1 is SGHVS and CDR2 is FQNEAQ. This CDR3 comprises 15 residues. Germline trimming cut 5 bases from V and 4 bases from J; bases unmatched to any gene: 5. Remarks on this clone: Its target is unknown.

PCR involved 60 Vbeta and 13 Jbeta primers. The table came from immunoSEQ multiplex PCR; TCRdb's copy has only in-frame clones and leaves some out. The sample includes over 150,000 clones, approximately 79% of them seen just once. Sample: PBMCs. The gene calls are TRBV7-8 and TRBJ1-2; 12 bases fit TRBD1. This TCR was sampled from a woman younger than 30 in good health and CMV-seronegative. CDR3: CASSPGTGGSYGYTF. For the CDR3, the DNA is TGTGCCAGCAGCCCCGGGACAGGGGGCAGCTATGGCTACACCTTC. Based on the CDR3 plus reference TRBV7-8 and TRBJ1-2, the full variable domain is GAGVSQSPRYKVAKRGQDVALRCDPISGHVSLFWYQQALGQGPEFLTYFQNEAQLDKSGLPSDRFFAERPEGSVSTLKIQRTQQEDSAVYLCASSPGTGGSYGYTFGSGTRLTVV.